Below are 29 T cell receptor beta chains sequenced from a single sample in a study of shared clonotypes between healthy human individuals. Method: immunoSEQ multiplex PCR; TCRdb's copy keeps in-frame clones and lacks some. The sample holds over 950,000 clones, approximately 77% seen once. Sequencing used memory CD4+ T cells from PBMCs. Described subset: CD45RA-negative fraction. All receptors derive from a young man in good health. Some clones in this sample may be carry-over from other donors' samples.

The gene calls are TRBV28 and TRBJ2-3; D is undetermined. Germline loops: CDR1 MDHEN, CDR2 SYDVKM. Trimming removed 2 bases from V and 4 bases from J, with 4 bases in between. The CDR3 totals 12 residues. The CDR3: CASSLHPDTQYF. DNA of the CDR3: TGTGCCAGCAGTTTACATCCAGATACGCAGTATTTT.

The chain is built from TRBV28 and TRBJ2-2; weak D call: TRBD2 (6 bases). Between the trimmed V and J ends, which lost 3 bases and 4 bases, there was a span of 9 bases. In germline, CDR1 is MDHEN, CDR2 SYDVKM. This CDR3 region has 14 residues. In DNA, the CDR3 is TGTGCCAGCAGTTTTCGGGGAGGCACCGGGGAGCTGTTTTTT. It yields the protein CASSFRGGTGELFF.

This rearrangement joins TRBV11-2 to TRBJ2-7; a weak D match, TRBD2 (5 bases). The germline V and J ends were trimmed by 2 bases and 3 bases, with 8 bases remaining between them. The germline gives CDR1 SGHAT, CDR2 FQNNGV. The CDR3 is 13 residues long. This chain's CDR3 is CASSLPSIYEQYF. The CDR3 DNA reads as TGTGCCAGCAGCTTACCTAGCATCTACGAGCAGTACTTC. The variable domain in full, with the rest retrieved from reference TRBV11-2 and TRBJ2-7, is EAGVAQSPRYKIIEKRQSVAFWCNPISGHATLYWYQQILGQGPKLLIQFQNNGVVDDSQLPKDRFSAERLKGVDSTLKIQPAKLEDSAVYLCASSLPSIYEQYFGPGTRLTVT.

V usage is TRBV4-2 and J usage is TRBJ2-1; D is undetermined. The ends were cut back, 5 bases at V and 2 bases at J, with 4 bases in the middle. CDR1 LGHNA and CDR2 YNFKEQ come from the germline V gene. This CDR3 region has 12 residues. This chain's CDR3 is CASSAPYNEQFF. The CDR3 DNA reads as TGTGCCAGCAGCGCCCCCTACAATGAGCAGTTCTTC.

The chain joins TRBV5-1 to TRBJ2-3; the match to TRBD1 covers 11 bases. Germline CDR1 reads SGHRS; CDR2 reads YFSETQ. With V trimmed by 4 bases and J by 4 bases, 5 bases remained unmatched. This CDR3 has 15 residues. Here the CDR3 DNA reads TGCGCCAGCAGCACCGGACAGGGGGCGCCAGATACGCAGTATTTT. Encoded protein: CASSTGQGAPDTQYF.

The V and J genes are TRBV9 and TRBJ2-5; D perhaps matches TRBD2 (5 bases). The CDR3 is made up of 14 amino acids. The germline V and J ends were trimmed by 7 bases and 5 bases, with 18 bases remaining between them. Germline CDR1 SGDLS, CDR2 YYNGEE. CDR3 DNA: TGTGCCAGCGGGAGAGGGAGCTTCGGGGAGACCCAGTACTTC. It yields the protein CASGRGSFGETQYF.

The genes are TRBV7-9 and TRBJ2-3, with D tentatively TRBD2 (5 bases). CDR1 is SEHNR, CDR2 FQNEAQ, per germline (reference sequence). V shed 5 bases and J shed 0 bases, with 12 bases lying between them. The CDR3 loop spans 15 amino acids. The CDR3 region has the DNA TGTGCCAGCAGCATCCAGCGGAGTAGCACAGATACGCAGTATTTT. Amino acids: CASSIQRSSTDTQYF.

The chain is built from TRBV2 and TRBJ1-4, with a weak D call TRBD1 (5 bases). V lost 7 bases and J 3 bases, leaving 15 bases between the germline ends. The CDR3 has 15 residues. From germline, CDR1 is SNHLY and CDR2 FYNNEI. CDR3 loop: CASKNVGEANEKLFF. CDR3 nucleotide sequence: TGTGCCAGCAAAAATGTAGGGGAAGCTAATGAAAAACTGTTTTTT.

The CDR3 spells CASSVRLGKNEQFF. The DNA of the CDR3 is TGTGCCAGCAGTGTACGACTAGGTAAGAATGAGCAGTTCTTC. The rearrangement uses TRBV6-1 and TRBJ2-1; D is perhaps TRBD2 (6 bases). This CDR3 is built from 14 residues. With 4 bases removed from V and 7 bases from J, the gap between germline ends came to 14 bases. Germline V gives CDR1 MNHNS, CDR2 SASEGT.

This chain joins TRBV28 and TRBJ1-5, with D perhaps TRBD1 (5 bases). The CDR3 consists of 14 residues. The germline gives CDR1 MDHEN, CDR2 SYDVKM. Trimming took off 3 bases at V and 5 bases at J, with 11 bases between the two ends. The CDR3 nucleotides read TGTGCCAGCAGTTTGCGTAGGGACGATCAGCCCCAGCATTTT. Protein product: CASSLRRDDQPQHF. The whole variable domain, remainder taken from reference TRBV28 and TRBJ1-5, is DVKVTQSSRYLVKRTGEKVFLECVQDMDHENMFWYRQDPGLGLRLIYFSYDVKMKEKGDIPEGYSVSREKKERFSLILESASTNQTSMYLCASSLRRDDQPQHFGDGTRLSIL.

V gene TRBV4-1 combines with J gene TRBJ1-2; 9 nucleotides align to TRBD1. V trimming: 4 bases; J trimming: 1 base; junction bases outside the gene matches: 10. This CDR3 spans 17 amino acids. Germline values: CDR1 MGHRA, CDR2 YSYEKL. CDR3 sequence (DNA): TGCGCCAGCAGCCCTACAGGGGGCCAAGCCCTTAACTATGGCTACACCTTC. Its translation is CASSPTGGQALNYGYTF.

The V and J genes are TRBV2 and TRBJ1-4; D possibly corresponds to TRBD1 (6 bases). CDR1 is SNHLY, CDR2 FYNNEI, per germline. Trimming left V 3 bases short and J 8 bases short, with 13 bases between. This CDR3 comprises 14 residues. The CDR3 loop reads CASSDGQGREKLFF. CDR3 in DNA: TGTGCCAGCAGTGATGGGCAGGGGAGGGAAAAACTGTTTTTT.

The chain links TRBV27 to TRBJ1-2; perhaps TRBD1 as D (5 bases). The CDR3 consists of 15 residues. With 1 base removed from V and 8 bases from J, the gap between germline ends came to 17 bases. Germline-derived CDR1 and CDR2 are MNHEY and SMNVEV (reference sequence). The CDR3 region is CASSLLSGHLVGYTF. DNA of the CDR3: TGTGCCAGCAGTTTATTGTCCGGACATCTAGTGGGCTACACCTTC.

This chain uses TRBV29-1 with TRBJ2-1; D gene unclear. CDR1 SQVTM and CDR2 ANQGSEA come from the germline V gene. The CDR3 is made up of 16 amino acids. Trimming stripped 6 bases from V and 0 bases from J, with 18 bases between. CDR3 nucleotide sequence: TGCAGCGTCGCTTCTACCCTTACGAGCTCCTACAATGAGCAGTTCTTC. Its translation is CSVASTLTSSYNEQFF.

The chain joins TRBV19 to TRBJ1-5, with D hard to call. Germline CDR1 and CDR2: LNHDA and SQIVND (reference sequence). This CDR3 is built from 15 residues. V shed 6 bases and J shed 8 bases, with 20 bases lying between them. CDR3 region: CASSPYFGDWEPQHF. DNA for the CDR3: TGTGCCAGTAGCCCCTATTTCGGGGATTGGGAGCCCCAGCATTTT.

The rearrangement uses TRBV14 and TRBJ2-7, with 9 bases identical to TRBD1. The V segment lost 1 base and the J segment 5 bases; nucleotides outside the gene matches: 6. Per the germline V gene, CDR1 is SGHDN and CDR2 is FVKESK. The CDR3 extends over 15 amino acids. This CDR3 reads CASSQAFGTGHEQYF. CDR3 nucleotides: TGTGCCAGCAGCCAAGCTTTCGGGACAGGGCACGAGCAGTACTTC.

V and J are TRBV6-1 and TRBJ1-5; the D is unclear. Germline CDR1 and CDR2: MNHNS and SASEGT. V was cut by 6 bases and J by 5 bases, with 11 bases left in between. The CDR3 runs to 13 residues. DNA for the CDR3: TGTGCCAGCAGACTCATGCCGGATCAGCCCCAGCATTTT. Amino acids: CASRLMPDQPQHF.

The chain links TRBV11-2 to TRBJ2-1; D possibly corresponds to TRBD2 (5 bases). V lost 1 base and J lost 0, with 13 bases in between. The CDR3 consists of 17 residues. Germline V gene sequence: CDR1 SGHAT, CDR2 FQNNGV. The CDR3 sequence: CASSLVFFGGSYNEQFF. In nucleotides, the CDR3 is TGTGCCAGCAGCTTAGTATTTTTCGGAGGCTCCTACAATGAGCAGTTCTTC.

This chain connects TRBV7-2 to TRBJ1-1; D is possibly TRBD1 (6 bases). The germline V and J ends were trimmed by 1 base and 5 bases, with 14 bases remaining between them. Germline V gives CDR1 SGHTA, CDR2 FQGNSA. The CDR3 is made up of 15 amino acids. Written as DNA, the CDR3 is TGTGCCAGCAGCTTAGTCGGGGGCGCGGGGACTGAAGCTTTCTTT. This sequence encodes CASSLVGGAGTEAFF.

This rearrangement joins TRBV5-1 to TRBJ2-5; tentative D call: TRBD1 (5 bases). CDR1 SGHRS and CDR2 YFSETQ come from the germline V gene. V gave up 0 bases and J gave up 3 bases, with 6 bases separating them. The CDR3 runs to 13 residues. CDR3 DNA: TGCGCCAGCAGCTTGGACAGGAAAGAGACCCAGTACTTC. Translation: CASSLDRKETQYF.

The chain employs TRBV5-1 and TRBJ2-1, with D unresolved. The CDR3 runs to 11 residues. Germline values: CDR1 SGHRS, CDR2 YFSETQ. Trimming took off 3 bases at V and 10 bases at J, with 8 bases between the two ends. The CDR3, as DNA: TGCGCCAGCAGCTCGGATTACGAGCAGTTCTTC. Translation: CASSSDYEQFF.

The rearrangement uses TRBV5-1 and TRBJ2-7; D might be TRBD2 (5 bases). The germline CDR1 and CDR2 sequences are SGHRS and YFSETQ. There are 15 residues in the CDR3. Trimming pared 1 base from V and 1 base from J, leaving 12 bases between. The CDR3 protein is CASSLSSGYSYEQYF. CDR3 DNA sequence: TGCGCCAGCAGCTTGAGTTCGGGATATTCCTACGAGCAGTACTTC.

The chain couples TRBV6-5 to TRBJ2-2; D unresolved. V lost 2 bases and J 6 bases, leaving 4 bases between the germline ends. The CDR3 is 12 residues long. CDR1 and CDR2 (germline): MNHEY, SVGAGI. The CDR3, as DNA: TGTGCCAGCAGTTACCGACCCGGGGAGCTGTTTTTT. It specifies CASSYRPGELFF.

J is TRBJ2-5 and V is TRBV7-3, with D tentatively TRBD2 (5 bases). This CDR3 has 14 amino acids. V dropped 4 bases and J dropped 1 base, with 10 bases sitting between them. The germline gives CDR1 SGHTA, CDR2 FQGTGA. CDR3 protein: CASSSGAGQETQYF. Here the CDR3 DNA reads TGTGCCAGCAGCTCCGGCGCGGGCCAAGAGACCCAGTACTTC. Full variable domain (outside the CDR3, taken from reference TRBV7-3 and TRBJ2-5): GAGVSQTPSNKVTEKGKYVELRCDPISGHTALYWYRQSLGQGPEFLIYFQGTGAADDSGLPNDRFFAVRPEGSVSTLKIQRTERGDSAVYLCASSSGAGQETQYFGPGTRLLVL.

V usage is TRBV6-6 and J usage is TRBJ2-1; TRBD2 is a possible D gene (6 bases). Germline V CDR1 and CDR2: MNHNY, SVGAGI (reference sequence). This CDR3 contains 14 residues. V lost 8 bases, J lost 7 bases, and 18 bases lay in between. The chain's CDR3 is CASQPEPTRNEQFF. CDR3 nucleotide sequence: TGTGCCAGCCAACCGGAACCGACTAGGAATGAGCAGTTCTTC.

The chain uses TRBV5-6 and TRBJ1-1; D is uncertain. The CDR3 is made up of 12 amino acids. V was shortened by 1 base and J by 7 bases, with 8 bases between the two germline ends. CDR1 is SGHDT and CDR2 is YYEEEE in the germline V gene. CDR3 amino acids: CASSLTELEAFF. The CDR3 DNA reads TGTGCCAGCAGCTTGACCGAACTTGAAGCTTTCTTT. The full variable domain, with the rest looked up from reference TRBV5-6 and TRBJ1-1, is DAGVTQSPTHLIKTRGQQVTLRCSPKSGHDTVSWYQQALGQGPQFIFQYYEEEERQRGNFPDRFSGHQFPNYSSELNVNALLLGDSALYLCASSLTELEAFFGQGTRLTVV.

The chain's CDR3 is CASSSPHEGKGAFF. The CDR3 nucleotides read TGTGCCAGCAGCTCTCCTCACGAGGGAAAGGGAGCTTTCTTT. This chain joins TRBV7-8 and TRBJ1-1; no reliable D call. Germline lookup yields CDR1 SGHVS and CDR2 FQNEAQ. The CDR3 has 14 amino acids. V was pared by 4 bases and J by 10 bases, with 19 bases between.

This clone was seen a single time. The V and J genes are TRBV10-3 and TRBJ2-7, with TRBD2 as a possible D gene (5 bases). Trimming took 0 bases from V and 3 from J, leaving 9 bases between them. There are 14 residues in the CDR3. The germline gives CDR1 ENHRY, CDR2 SYGVKD. The CDR3 protein is CAISESTAGYEQYF. The CDR3 bases are TGTGCCATCAGTGAGTCCACGGCGGGCTACGAGCAGTACTTC.

V gene TRBV7-2 combines with J gene TRBJ2-7; 9 nucleotides line up with TRBD2. Germline V gene sequence: CDR1 SGHTA, CDR2 FQGNSA. CDR3 length: 14 residues. V lost 7 bases and J lost 2; bases outside the gene matches: 6. The CDR3 DNA follows: TGTGCCAGCACCCTAGCGGGACTGGCCTACGAGCAGTACTTC. It translates to CASTLAGLAYEQYF.